The following is a T cell receptor (beta chain) sequence with its context. These data belong to a study of control samples from healthy donors and cancer patients. The table came from immunoSEQ multiplex PCR; TCRdb's copy has only in-frame clones and leaves some out. The table records about 120,000 clones, about 90% of them present only once. Germline-derived CDR1 and CDR2 are MGHDK and SYGVNS. J was trimmed by 0 bases and V by 4 bases; bases with no gene match: 5. The CDR3 spans 16 residues. This receptor was taken from a man aged 18 to 29 in good health. Sequenced sample: blood. J is TRBJ2-2 and V is TRBV25-1, with TRBD1 matching 7 bases. CDR3 nucleotides: TGTGCCAGCAGTGGGACAGGTGACGCGAACACCGGGGAGCTGTTTTTT. The encoded protein is CASSGTGDANTGELFF.